This TCR beta chain is drawn from a study of CD8+ T cells in alopecia areata. Study overall: Tofacitinib treatment spanned 6 to 18 months, with 6 months off drug afterward. Findings and caveats of the study: Affected lesional scalp, above all in alopecia totalis/universalis, was more clonal than normal scalp.

Notes on this clone: Its antigen is unknown.

Once RNA had been extracted, it was reverse transcribed into cDNA to act as the sequencing template. The data were produced by immunoSEQ multiplex PCR, yet TCRdb's version contains in-frame clones alone and is incomplete. The sample records around 190,000 clones, 55% to 70% being singletons. Regarding treatment: oral pan-JAK inhibitor, 5-10 mg twice daily. The TCR comes from a human donor with alopecia areata. The sequences come from CD4+ T cells sorted from blood, collected at week 4, from a patient treated with tofacitinib.

The CDR3 DNA is TGTGCCAGCAGCGAGCGGGGACTCCTGACCGGGGAGCTGTTTTTT. Protein: CASSERGLLTGELFF. The V call is TRBV21-1, the J call TRBJ2-2; the D call TRBD2 from the table was never checked on the DNA. TRBV21-1 is a known pseudogene. There are 15 residues in the CDR3.